The subject of this entry is one T cell receptor beta chain. The antigen is undetermined. The sample belongs to a study of T-cell reconstitution after alpha-beta-depleted transplantation in children. Study-wide points: Newly produced T cells mostly provided counts and TCRbeta diversity after one year, as hyperexpanded clones declined.

Unique molecular identifiers tagged the TCRbeta library. TCRdb recomputed calls from the PCR reads with MiXCR, one row per CDR3 protein. The data hold about 58,000 distinct CDR3 sequences, with 35% to 55% observed a single time. The length of the CDR3 is 15 residues. V trimming: 5 bases; J trimming: 2 bases; junction bases outside the gene matches: 8. Looked up from germline, CDR1 is MNHNS and CDR2 is SASEGT. The chain has TRBV6-1 and TRBJ1-2; 7 bases align to TRBD1. The origin of this receptor is a male patient younger than 18 who had a stem cell transplant for acute lymphoblastic leukemia, so the T cells may come from the graft donor. Sequencing was performed on PBMCs, mostly from graft donor cells, taken 360 days after TCRalphabeta/CD19-depleted stem cell transplant. For the CDR3, the DNA is TGTGCCAGCAGTCGATCGGGGACAGACAACTATGGCTACACCTTC. Its translation: CASSRSGTDNYGYTF.